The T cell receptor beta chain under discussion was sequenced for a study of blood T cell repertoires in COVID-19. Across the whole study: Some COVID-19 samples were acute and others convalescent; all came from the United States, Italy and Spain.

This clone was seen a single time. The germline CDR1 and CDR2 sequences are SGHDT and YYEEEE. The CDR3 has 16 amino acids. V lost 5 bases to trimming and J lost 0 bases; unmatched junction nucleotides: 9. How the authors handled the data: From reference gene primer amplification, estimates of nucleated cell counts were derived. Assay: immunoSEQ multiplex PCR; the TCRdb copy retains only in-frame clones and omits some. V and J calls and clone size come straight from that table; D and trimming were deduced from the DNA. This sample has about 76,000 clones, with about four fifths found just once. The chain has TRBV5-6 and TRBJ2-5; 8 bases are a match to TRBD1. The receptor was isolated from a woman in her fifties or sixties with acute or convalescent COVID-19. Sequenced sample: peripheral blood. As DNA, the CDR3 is TGTGCCAGCAGTTTTACGGGACAGGCCCACCAAGAGACCCAGTACTTC. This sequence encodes CASSFTGQAHQETQYF.